The rows below give T cell receptor beta chains drawn from one sample of a study of read filtering for tumor transcriptome and immune sequencing. TCRdb re-called the reads with MiXCR, one entry per CDR3 protein. The sample consists of about 39,000 distinct CDR3 sequences, less than 15% of them appearing once. Sequencing was carried out using a population of CD138-negative cells sorted from bone marrow. All receptors derive from a donor older than 35 with multiple myeloma. Each CDR3 is given with its conserved first and last residue. Expanded clones are given a class, and other clones once, few, many or no size at all.

13,TRBJ1-5,TRBV10-3,many,CAIRGPGNQPQHF
14,TRBJ1-4,TRBV12-3/TRBV12-4,many,CASSPAGTVEKLFF
13,TRBJ1-4,TRBV5-6,many,CASSFGGNEKLFF
12,TRBJ1-1,TRBV2,many,CASSGGPAEAFF
13,TRBJ1-2,TRBV5-6,many,CASSRGQSYGYTF
12,TRBJ1-1,TRBV5-6,many,CASSSGGLRAFF
13,TRBJ2-1,TRBV7-9,medium-sized,CASSLGSYNEQFF
13,TRBJ2-1,TRBV7-9,many,CASITGPLNEQFF
21,TRBJ1-5,TRBV3-2,few,CASIKAKKEGSNRDSNQPQHF
17,TRBJ2-2,TRBV4-3,few,CASSSFHRTGNTGELFF
16,TRBJ2-1,TRBV5-1,-,CASSTNQRPAYNEQFF